This T cell receptor (beta chain) derives from a study of T cells in Graves' hyperthyroidism and ophthalmopathy (dated by TCRdb to 2018 to 2020). Broadly, across the study: Peripheral blood was sampled at the time of initial diagnosis, prior to any treatment. To identify distinguishing TCR V-J signatures, a discovery cohort of roughly 100 patients was used, comprising 43 with Graves' ophthalmopathy and about 59 with stable Graves' hyperthyroidism. An independent validation cohort of around 20 hyperthyroidism patients and 17 patients who later progressed to ophthalmopathy tested prospective prediction of ophthalmopathy. The 100 or so discovery patients were randomly split 7:3 into training and test sets. The study also compared thyroid tissue and blood T-cell repertoires from a handful of Graves' hyperthyroidism patients. Following sampling, methimazole starting at 30 mg daily was given to hyperthyroidism patients, and high-dose intravenous methylprednisolone was given to ophthalmopathy patients. TCR Vbeta CDR3 sequencing of 130 to 150 peripheral blood samples (roughly 43 ophthalmopathy, some 75 hyperthyroidism and roughly 17 progressor patients) is reported in the paper.

Moderately to severely active disease, a Clinical Activity Score of at least 3, a NOSPECS grade of at least 4, and a duration under 3 months were present in ophthalmopathy patients. Patients with uncontrolled infections, other autoimmune diseases, pregnancy or lactation were excluded. Diagnoses were based on clinical symptoms, serum thyroxine and TRAb, thyroid ultrasound and orbital computed tomography. PBMCs were separated from around 9.1 ml of fresh peripheral blood using Ficoll-Paque density gradient centrifugation. Trizol reagent was used to extract total RNA, and RNA quality was then checked on an Agilent 2100 Bioanalyzer. V is reduced by 3 bases and J by 7 bases, leaving a spacing of 16 bases between them. CDR1 LNHDA and CDR2 SQIVND are derived from the germline V gene (reference sequence). Reading from cysteine to phenylalanine, the CDR3 counts 14 amino acids. The CDR3 DNA has 42 bases and is translated from base 1.

As to this clonotype: What this receptor recognizes is not known. No base quality information exists; no much larger clone differs at one position.

Study-wide findings and limitations: Sample size was not statistically predetermined, and blinding of investigators to group allocation was not performed. In validation, the model predicted progression to ophthalmopathy a median of 6.5 months before onset, with roughly 68% sensitivity and roughly 77% specificity. Ophthalmopathy was separated from stable hyperthyroidism by a 13 V-J signature model, with approximately 86% sensitivity and 81% to 83% specificity obtained in cross-validation and 80%/75% obtained in testing. Most expanded thyroid clonotypes (frequency above 0.001) were also found in blood, which suggests that blood repertoires may mirror thyroid immune responses.

The TCR beta CDR3 regions were amplified from RNA transcripts. For the first round of RT-PCR on the TCR CDR3, the HTBI primer set was used together with the Qiagen OneStep RT-PCR kit. The libraries were constructed in a second round of multiplex PCR and then size-selected and purified. Libraries were sequenced paired-end with 100 bp reads on an Illumina HiSeq2000. As for the original processing: SOAPnuke was used to process the raw data, removing reads that contained adapters or uncalled bases, had a mean Phred below 15, or lacked an exact match to the constant primer or identifier. COPE v1.2.5 was used to merge high-quality paired reads, and clonotypes were defined as unique nucleotide sequences. MiTCR v1.1 was used to align the clonotypes against IMGT TRBV, TRBD and TRBJ reference segments. Analysis was restricted to V-J combinations with a frequency above 0.0001, which covered 99% to 99.2% of repertoires. A TCS score was defined as the ratio of F50 (clonal expansion) to E x V (chaos), with BLOSUM62-based TCRdist applied between CDR3 peptides within each V-J. Welch's t-statistics and random forest reduced approximately 520 V-J features to roughly 13, which were used in a naive Bayes classifier (R e1071). TCRdb reprocessing: public reads trimmed at Q25 with fastp, clones called with MiXCR, in-frame beta chains kept. All rows with the same CDR3 protein become a single entry with the most common DNA and genes. The V and J calls were not made by the authors but by TCRdb's processing. The sample profile shows 500,000 to 600,000 distinct CDR3 sequences; about 20% of them were found once. Approximately 50% of the sample rests with the top ten.

Sequencing was carried out using blood. The source is a man between 35 and 55 years old with Graves' ophthalmopathy. The receptor chain draws on TRBV19 and TRBJ2-7; tentative D gene TRBD2, with 7 bases matching. This receptor has the CDR3 CASSISGGAKEQYF. The nucleotide sequence reads TGTGCCAGTAGTATCAGTGGGGGGGCCAAGGAGCAGTACTTC.